This entry describes one TCR beta chain. An end of the junction differs from the germline gene, which may be a read error. The record originates from a study of T cell changes during pregnancy in multiple sclerosis. Using immunoSEQ multiplex PCR, the repertoire was profiled, and TCRdb retains in-frame clones only, with some absent. The profile shows roughly 87,000 clones, about nine tenths of them singletons. The CDR3 spans 20 residues. Germline V gene data show CDR1 as SGHVS and CDR2 as FNYEAQ. This sequence joins TRBV7-6 and TRBJ2-1, with a weak D call TRBD1 (5 bases). Source: PBMCs, taken in the first trimester of pregnancy. The clonotype comes from a female donor in good health, serving as a control in a pregnancy study. Some clones in this sample may be carry-over from other donors' samples. CDR3 amino acids: CASNLKFGHSKSSSYNEQFF. The CDR3 DNA sequence: TGTGCCAGCAACTTAAAATTCGGACATTCGAAAAGTAGCTCCTACAATGAGCAGTTCTTC.